This TCR beta chain was profiled in a study of cytomegalovirus exposure and HLA in healthy donors. Each donor's status was that of a healthy bone marrow donor. A multiplex PCR was run with 60 Vbeta primers and 13 Jbeta primers. Profiled with immunoSEQ multiplex PCR; TCRdb holds only in-frame clones, not every one. This repertoire includes roughly 150,000 clones. Study outcomes and limitations: Later analysis identified a missense DCLRE1C variant that was linked to TCR beta V- and J-gene trimming. According to the study, roughly 160 TCR beta chains were cytomegalovirus-associated. Some V segments (TRBV6-2 and TRBV6-3 among them) were excluded as indistinguishable.

The CDR3 consists of 13 residues. CDR1 and CDR2 from the germline V gene are SQVTM and ANQGSEA. Trimming at V came to 6 bases and at J to 6 bases, leaving 7 bases not matched to a gene. A word on this clone: Its cognate antigen is unknown.

The rearrangement joins TRBV29-1 to TRBJ1-1, with 10 bases fitting TRBD1. Sequencing used PBMCs. This TCR was sampled from a woman aged 45-60 years in good health and CMV-seronegative. The CDR3 nucleotides are TGCAGCGTCTCGAGGGGACAGGGGTCTGAAGCTTTCTTT. Translation: CSVSRGQGSEAFF.